This record concerns one T cell receptor (beta chain) sequence. This record belongs to a study of blood T cell repertoires in COVID-19. Study information: Both acute and convalescent COVID-19 samples were obtained from the United States, Italy and Spain.

Looked up from germline, CDR1 is SGHAT and CDR2 is FQNNGV. V was clipped by 1 base and J by 3 bases; unmatched bases: 3. The CDR3 consists of 15 residues. Per the study methods: Amplification with reference gene primers provided the estimates of nucleated cell counts. Clones were sequenced by immunoSEQ multiplex PCR, and TCRdb holds only the in-frame ones, with some missing. The V and J calls and clone size were taken over from that table, and D and trimming were inferred from the DNA. The sample shows tens of thousands of clones, roughly 88% of them seen only once. This chain links TRBV11-2 with TRBJ2-1; 7 positions agree with TRBD2. Source material: peripheral blood. This clonotype was sampled from a human donor in a cohort sampled during active COVID-19. CDR3 bases: TGTGCCAGCAGCTTAGGTGCTAGCGGCTACAATGAGCAGTTCTTC. Translating gives CASSLGASGYNEQFF.